This T cell receptor (beta chain) was found in a study of blood T cells in healthy people across ages. Study-level points and caveats: Diversity of TCR beta per million T cells declined in a roughly linear way with age. When set beside aged donors, long-lived donors presented more naive CD4+ cells and higher diversity.

Through a sample-barcoded 5' primer and a J-beta primer mix, a second PCR was run for about 6 to 11 cycles. With 12 random nucleotides, a template-switch adaptor tagged each individual cDNA molecule. TCRdb fed the 5' RACE reads into MiXCR, producing one record per CDR3 protein. This sample carries 1.5 million to 2 million distinct CDR3 sequences, about two fifths of them seen once, and the ten largest clones take roughly 23%. Losses at the gene ends were 3 bases for V and 13 bases for J; bases not matched to a gene: 12. This CDR3 is built from 14 residues. Germline CDR1 MRHNA, CDR2 SNTAGT. With respect to this clonotype: What it binds is not known.

V is TRBV6-4 and J is TRBJ2-4; TRBD2 aligns across 7 bases. The receptor was derived from a human donor in good health. The sequencing input was blood. CDR3 sequence: CASSENEPGGEQYF. CDR3 DNA sequence: TGTGCCAGCAGTGAAAACGAACCGGGGGGTGAGCAGTACTTC.